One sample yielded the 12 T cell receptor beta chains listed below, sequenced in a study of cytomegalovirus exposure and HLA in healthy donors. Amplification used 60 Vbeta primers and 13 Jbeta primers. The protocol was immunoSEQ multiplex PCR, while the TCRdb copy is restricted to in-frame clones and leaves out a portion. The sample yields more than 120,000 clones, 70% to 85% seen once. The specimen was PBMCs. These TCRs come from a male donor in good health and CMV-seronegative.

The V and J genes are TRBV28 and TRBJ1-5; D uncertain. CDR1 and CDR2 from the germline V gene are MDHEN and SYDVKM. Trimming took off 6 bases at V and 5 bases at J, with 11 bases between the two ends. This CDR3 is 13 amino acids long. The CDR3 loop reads CASRTTGDQPQHF. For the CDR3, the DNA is TGTGCCAGCAGGACGACCGGAGATCAGCCCCAGCATTTT.

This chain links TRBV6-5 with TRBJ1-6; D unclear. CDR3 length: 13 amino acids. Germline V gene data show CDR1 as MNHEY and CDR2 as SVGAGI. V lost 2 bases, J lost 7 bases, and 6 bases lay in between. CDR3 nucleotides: TGTGCCAGCAGTTACGGGCTGAATTCACCCCTCCACTTT. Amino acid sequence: CASSYGLNSPLHF.

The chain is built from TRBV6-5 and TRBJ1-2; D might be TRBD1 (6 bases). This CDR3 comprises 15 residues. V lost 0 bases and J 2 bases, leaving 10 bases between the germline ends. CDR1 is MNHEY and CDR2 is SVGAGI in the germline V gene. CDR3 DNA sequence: TGTGCCAGCAGTTACTCGCGGGGGCGGAACTATGGCTACACCTTC. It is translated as CASSYSRGRNYGYTF.

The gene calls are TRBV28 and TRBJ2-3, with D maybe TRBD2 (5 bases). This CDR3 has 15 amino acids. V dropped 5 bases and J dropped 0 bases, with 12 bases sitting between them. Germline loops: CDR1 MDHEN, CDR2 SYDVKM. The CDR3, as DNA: TGTGCCAGCAGTCGGCGGCGGACTAGCACAGATACGCAGTATTTT. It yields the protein CASSRRRTSTDTQYF.

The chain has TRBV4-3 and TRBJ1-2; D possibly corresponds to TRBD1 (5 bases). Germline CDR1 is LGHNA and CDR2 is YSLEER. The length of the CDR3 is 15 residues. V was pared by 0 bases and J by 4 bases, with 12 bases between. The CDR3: CASSQDGQGIYGYTF. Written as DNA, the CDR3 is TGCGCCAGCAGCCAAGATGGTCAGGGAATCTATGGCTACACCTTC.

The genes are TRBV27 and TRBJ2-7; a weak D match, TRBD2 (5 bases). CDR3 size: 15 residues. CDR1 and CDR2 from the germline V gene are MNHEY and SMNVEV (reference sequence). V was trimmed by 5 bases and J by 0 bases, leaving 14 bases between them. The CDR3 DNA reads TGTGCCAGCAGTCTCCTGCCCGGGGTCTCCTACGAGCAGTACTTC. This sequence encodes CASSLLPGVSYEQYF.

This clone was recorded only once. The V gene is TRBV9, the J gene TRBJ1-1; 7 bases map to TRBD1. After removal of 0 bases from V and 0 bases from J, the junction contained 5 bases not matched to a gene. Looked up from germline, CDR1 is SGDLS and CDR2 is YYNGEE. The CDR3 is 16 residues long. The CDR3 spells CASSVAPGTVNTEAFF. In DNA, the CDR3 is TGTGCCAGCAGCGTAGCTCCCGGGACAGTGAACACTGAAGCTTTCTTT.

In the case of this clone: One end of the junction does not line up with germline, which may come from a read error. This chain's CDR3 is CSSSPKGAHTEAFF. The CDR3 coding sequence is TGTTCCAGCAGCCCGAAGGGGGCCCACACTGAAGCTTTCTTT. J is TRBJ1-1 and V is TRBV7-9; 7 positions match TRBD1. The CDR3 totals 14 residues. Germline values: CDR1 SEHNR, CDR2 FQNEAQ (reference sequence).

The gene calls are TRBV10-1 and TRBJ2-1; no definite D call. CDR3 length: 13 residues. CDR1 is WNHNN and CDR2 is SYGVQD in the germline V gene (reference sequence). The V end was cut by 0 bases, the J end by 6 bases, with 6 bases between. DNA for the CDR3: TGCGCCAGCAGTGAGTCGAACAGCAATGAGCAGTTCTTC. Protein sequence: CASSESNSNEQFF.

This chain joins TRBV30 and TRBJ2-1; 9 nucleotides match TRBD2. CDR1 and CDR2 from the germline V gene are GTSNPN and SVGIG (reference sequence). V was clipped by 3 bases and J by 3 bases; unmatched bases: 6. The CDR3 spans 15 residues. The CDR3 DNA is TGTGCCTGGAGCGGCGGGAGGGGGGGCTACAATGAGCAGTTCTTC. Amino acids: CAWSGGRGGYNEQFF.

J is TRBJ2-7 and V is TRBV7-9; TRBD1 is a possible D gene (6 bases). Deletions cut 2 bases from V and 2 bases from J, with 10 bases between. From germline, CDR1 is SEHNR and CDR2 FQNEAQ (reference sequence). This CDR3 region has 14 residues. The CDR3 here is CASSLRDTAYEQYF. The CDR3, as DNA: TGTGCCAGCAGCTTACGGGACACGGCCTACGAGCAGTACTTC. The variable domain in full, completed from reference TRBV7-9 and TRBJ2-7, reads DTGVSQNPRHKITKRGQNVTFRCDPISEHNRLYWYRQTLGQGPEFLTYFQNEAQLEKSRLLSDRFSAERPKGSFSTLEIQRTEQGDSAMYLCASSLRDTAYEQYFGPGTRLTVT.

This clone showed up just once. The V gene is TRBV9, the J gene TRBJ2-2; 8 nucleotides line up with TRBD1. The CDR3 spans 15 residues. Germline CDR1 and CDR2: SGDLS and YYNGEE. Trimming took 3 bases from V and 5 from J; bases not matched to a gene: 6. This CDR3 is CASSARTGKTGELFF. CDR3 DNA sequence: TGTGCCAGCAGCGCCCGGACAGGGAAGACCGGGGAGCTGTTTTTT.